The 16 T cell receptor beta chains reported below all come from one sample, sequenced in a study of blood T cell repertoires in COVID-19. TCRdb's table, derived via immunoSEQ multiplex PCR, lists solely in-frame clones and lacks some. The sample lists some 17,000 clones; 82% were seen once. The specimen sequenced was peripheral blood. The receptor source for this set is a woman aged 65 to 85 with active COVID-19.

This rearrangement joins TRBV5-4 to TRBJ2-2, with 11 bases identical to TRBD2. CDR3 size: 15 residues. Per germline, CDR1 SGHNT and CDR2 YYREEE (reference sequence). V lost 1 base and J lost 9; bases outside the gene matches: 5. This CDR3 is CASSLQLAGDRELFF. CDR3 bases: TGTGCCAGCAGCTTGCAACTAGCGGGAGATCGGGAGCTGTTTTTT.

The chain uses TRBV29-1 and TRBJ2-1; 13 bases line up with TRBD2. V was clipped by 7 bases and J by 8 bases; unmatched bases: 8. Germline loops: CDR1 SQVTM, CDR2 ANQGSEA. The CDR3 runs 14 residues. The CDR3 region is CSAERTSGSDEQFF. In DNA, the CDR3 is TGCAGCGCGGAACGGACTAGCGGGAGTGATGAGCAGTTCTTC.

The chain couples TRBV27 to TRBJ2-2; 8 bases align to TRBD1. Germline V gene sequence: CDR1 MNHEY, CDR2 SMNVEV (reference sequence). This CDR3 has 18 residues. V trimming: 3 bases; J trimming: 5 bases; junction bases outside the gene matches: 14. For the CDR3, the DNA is TGTGCCAGCAGTTTGGGGTTCGTCGGACAGGGATGGACCGGGGAGCTGTTTTTT. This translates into CASSLGFVGQGWTGELFF.

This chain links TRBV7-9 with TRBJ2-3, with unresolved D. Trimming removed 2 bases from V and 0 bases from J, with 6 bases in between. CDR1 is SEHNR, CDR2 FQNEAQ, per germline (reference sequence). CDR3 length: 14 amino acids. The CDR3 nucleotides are TGTGCCAGCAGCTTAACCGGGAGCACAGATACGCAGTATTTT. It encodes CASSLTGSTDTQYF. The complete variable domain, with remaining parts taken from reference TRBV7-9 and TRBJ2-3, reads DTGVSQNPRHKITKRGQNVTFRCDPISEHNRLYWYRQTLGQGPEFLTYFQNEAQLEKSRLLSDRFSAERPKGSFSTLEIQRTEQGDSAMYLCASSLTGSTDTQYFGPGTRLTVL.

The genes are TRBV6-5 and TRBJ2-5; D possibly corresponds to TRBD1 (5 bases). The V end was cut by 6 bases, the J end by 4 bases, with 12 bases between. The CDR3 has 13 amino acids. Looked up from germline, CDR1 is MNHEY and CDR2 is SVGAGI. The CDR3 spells CASRGAVGETQYF. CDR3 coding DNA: TGTGCCAGCAGAGGGGCGGTGGGAGAGACCCAGTACTTC.

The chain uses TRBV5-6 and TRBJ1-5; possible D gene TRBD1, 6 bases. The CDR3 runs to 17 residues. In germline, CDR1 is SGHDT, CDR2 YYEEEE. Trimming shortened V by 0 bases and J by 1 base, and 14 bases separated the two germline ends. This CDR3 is CASSLALTGGSNQPQHF. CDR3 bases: TGTGCCAGCAGCTTGGCATTGACAGGTGGGAGCAATCAGCCCCAGCATTTT.

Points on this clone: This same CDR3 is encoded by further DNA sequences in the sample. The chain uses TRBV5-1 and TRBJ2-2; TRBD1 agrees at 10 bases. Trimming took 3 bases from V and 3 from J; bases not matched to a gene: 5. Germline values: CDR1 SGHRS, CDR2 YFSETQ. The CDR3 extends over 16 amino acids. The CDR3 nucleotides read TGCGCCAGCAGCTGGGGACAGGGGAAAGACACCGGGGAGCTGTTTTTT. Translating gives CASSWGQGKDTGELFF. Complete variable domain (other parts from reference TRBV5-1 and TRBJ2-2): KAGVTQTPRYLIKTRGQQVTLSCSPISGHRSVSWYQQTPGQGLQFLFEYFSETQRNKGNFPGRFSGRQFSNSRSEMNVSTLELGDSALYLCASSWGQGKDTGELFFGEGSRLTVL.

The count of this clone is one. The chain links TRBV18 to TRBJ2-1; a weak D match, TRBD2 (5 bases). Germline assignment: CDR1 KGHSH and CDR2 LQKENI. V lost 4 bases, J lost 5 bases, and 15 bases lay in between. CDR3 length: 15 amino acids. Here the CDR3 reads CASSLRTRTHNEQFF. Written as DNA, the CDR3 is TGTGCCAGCTCACTACGTACTAGAACCCACAATGAGCAGTTCTTC.

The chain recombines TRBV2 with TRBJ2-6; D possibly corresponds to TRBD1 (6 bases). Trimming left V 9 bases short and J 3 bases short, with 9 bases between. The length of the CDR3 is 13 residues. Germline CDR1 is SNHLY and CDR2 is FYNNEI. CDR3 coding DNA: TGTGCCAGACAGGGTAATGGGGCCAACGTCCTGACTTTC. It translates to CARQGNGANVLTF.

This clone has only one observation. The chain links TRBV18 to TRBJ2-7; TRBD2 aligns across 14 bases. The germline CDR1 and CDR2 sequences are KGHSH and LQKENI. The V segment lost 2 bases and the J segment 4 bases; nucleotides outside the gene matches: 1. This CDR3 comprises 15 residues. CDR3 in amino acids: CASSPGTSGGYEQYF. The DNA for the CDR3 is TGTGCCAGCTCACCAGGGACTAGCGGGGGTTACGAGCAGTACTTC.

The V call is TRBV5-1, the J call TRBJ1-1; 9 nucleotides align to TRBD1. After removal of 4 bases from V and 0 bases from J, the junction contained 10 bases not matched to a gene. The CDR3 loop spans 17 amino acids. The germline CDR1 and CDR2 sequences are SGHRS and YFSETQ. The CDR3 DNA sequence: TGCGCCAGCAGCCGGACGGGACAGGGTCTGATGAACACTGAAGCTTTCTTT. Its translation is CASSRTGQGLMNTEAFF.

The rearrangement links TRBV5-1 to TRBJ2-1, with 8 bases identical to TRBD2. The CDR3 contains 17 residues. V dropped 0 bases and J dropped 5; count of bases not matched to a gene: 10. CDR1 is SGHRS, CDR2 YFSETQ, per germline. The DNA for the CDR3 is TGCGCCAGCAGCTTGGTCTGGGCTAGCGGGCGAGACAATGAGCAGTTCTTC. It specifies CASSLVWASGRDNEQFF.

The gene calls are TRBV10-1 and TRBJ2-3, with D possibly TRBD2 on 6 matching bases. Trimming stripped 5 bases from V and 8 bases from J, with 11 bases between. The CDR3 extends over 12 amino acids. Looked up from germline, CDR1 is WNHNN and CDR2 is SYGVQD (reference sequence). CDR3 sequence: CASSKDGGTQYF. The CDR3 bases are TGCGCCAGCAGTAAGGACGGGGGTACGCAGTATTTT.

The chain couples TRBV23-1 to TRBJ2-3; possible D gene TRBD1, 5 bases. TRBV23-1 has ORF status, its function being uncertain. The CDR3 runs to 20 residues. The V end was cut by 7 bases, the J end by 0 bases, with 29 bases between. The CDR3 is CASTSFSLSGAPTSTDTQYF. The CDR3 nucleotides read TGCGCCAGCACAAGTTTCTCATTATCTGGGGCGCCTACTAGCACAGATACGCAGTATTTT.

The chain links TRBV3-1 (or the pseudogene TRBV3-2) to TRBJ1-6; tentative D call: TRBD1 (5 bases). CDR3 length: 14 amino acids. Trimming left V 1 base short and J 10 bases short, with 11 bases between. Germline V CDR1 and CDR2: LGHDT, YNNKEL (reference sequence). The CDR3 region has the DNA TGTGCCAGCAGCCAAGTAGGGGCAGCCTCACCCCTCCACTTT. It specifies CASSQVGAASPLHF.

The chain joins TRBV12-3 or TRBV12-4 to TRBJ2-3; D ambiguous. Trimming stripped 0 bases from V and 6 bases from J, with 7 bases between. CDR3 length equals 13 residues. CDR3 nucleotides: TGTGCCAGCAGTTTAGCGATGAGGGATACGCAGTATTTT. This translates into CASSLAMRDTQYF.